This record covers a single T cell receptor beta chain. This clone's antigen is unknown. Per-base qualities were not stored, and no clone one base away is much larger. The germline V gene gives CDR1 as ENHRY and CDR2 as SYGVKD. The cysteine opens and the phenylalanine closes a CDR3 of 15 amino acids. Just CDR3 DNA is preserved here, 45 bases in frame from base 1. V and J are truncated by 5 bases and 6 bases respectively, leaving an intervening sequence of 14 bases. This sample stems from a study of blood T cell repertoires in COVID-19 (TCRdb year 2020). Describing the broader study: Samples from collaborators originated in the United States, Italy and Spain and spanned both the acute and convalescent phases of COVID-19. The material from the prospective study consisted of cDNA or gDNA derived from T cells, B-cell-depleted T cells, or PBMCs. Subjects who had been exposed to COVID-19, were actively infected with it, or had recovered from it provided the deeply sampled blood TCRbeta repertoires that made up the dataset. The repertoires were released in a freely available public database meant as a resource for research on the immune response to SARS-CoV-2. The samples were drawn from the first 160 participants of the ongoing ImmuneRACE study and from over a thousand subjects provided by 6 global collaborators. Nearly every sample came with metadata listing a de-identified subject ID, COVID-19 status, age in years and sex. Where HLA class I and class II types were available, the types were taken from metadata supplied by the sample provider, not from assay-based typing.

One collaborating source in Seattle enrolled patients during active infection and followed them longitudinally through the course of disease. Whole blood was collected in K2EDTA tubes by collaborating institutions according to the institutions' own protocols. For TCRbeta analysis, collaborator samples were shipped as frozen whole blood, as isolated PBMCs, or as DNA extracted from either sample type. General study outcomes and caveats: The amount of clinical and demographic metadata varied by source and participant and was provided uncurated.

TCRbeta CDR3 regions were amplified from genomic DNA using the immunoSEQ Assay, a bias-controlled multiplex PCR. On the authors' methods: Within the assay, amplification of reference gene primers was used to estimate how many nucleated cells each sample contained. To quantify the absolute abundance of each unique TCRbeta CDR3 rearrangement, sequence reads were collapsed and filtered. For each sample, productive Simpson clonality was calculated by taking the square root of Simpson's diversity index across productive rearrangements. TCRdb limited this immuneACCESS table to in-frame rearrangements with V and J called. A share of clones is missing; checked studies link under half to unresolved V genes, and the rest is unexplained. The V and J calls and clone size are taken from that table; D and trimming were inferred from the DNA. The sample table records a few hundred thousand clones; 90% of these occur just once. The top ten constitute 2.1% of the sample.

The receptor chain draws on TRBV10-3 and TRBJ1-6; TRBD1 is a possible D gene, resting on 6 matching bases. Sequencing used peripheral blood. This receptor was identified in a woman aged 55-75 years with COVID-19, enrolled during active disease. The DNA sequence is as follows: TGTGCCATCAGTACCGGACAGCTTGCTAATTCACCCCTCCACTTT. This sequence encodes CAISTGQLANSPLHF.